Below, 2 T cell receptor beta chains from the same sample are listed, as sequenced in a study of response to subunit inactivated influenza vaccine. TCRdb processed the RT-PCR reads anew with MiXCR; each CDR3 protein has one entry. The table records 250,000 to 350,000 distinct CDR3 sequences, 20% to 25% of them present only once. The specimen was PBMCs from blood, collected approximately 22 months after vaccination. These receptors were obtained from a man between 45 and 75 years old who received an inactivated influenza vaccine.

This clonotype turned up a few times. The V and J genes are TRBV2 and TRBJ1-6; 7 bases map to TRBD1. There are 15 residues in the CDR3. Trimming removed 7 bases from V and 10 bases from J; junction bases left unmatched: 13. The germline V gene encodes CDR1 SNHLY and CDR2 FYNNEI. The CDR3: CASKPGGRGNSPLHF. The CDR3 coding sequence is TGTGCCAGCAAACCGGGGGGCAGGGGGAACTCACCCCTCCACTTT.

The rearrangement links TRBV7-2 to TRBJ2-3; D is uncertain. This CDR3 spans 16 amino acids. Trimming stripped 5 bases from V and 2 bases from J, with 17 bases between. Germline assignment: CDR1 SGHTA and CDR2 FQGNSA. The CDR3 DNA is TGTGCCAGCAGCCCCAGGCCTCGCCACCCCACAGATACGCAGTATTTT. Amino acids: CASSPRPRHPTDTQYF.